Below, 26 T cell receptor beta chains from the same sample are listed, as sequenced in a study of human T cells and chemical hapten exposure (dated by TCRdb to 2020 to 2022). The protocol used for the library was RACE. These reads were obtained on a NextSeq 500. Through fastp at Q25 and MiXCR, TCRdb rebuilt clones from the public reads, retaining in-frame beta chains. Rows merge per CDR3 protein into single entries with the most common DNA and genes. For this sample the table gives around 130,000 distinct CDR3 sequences, of which 10% to 12% were detected only once. 2% to 2.5% of the sample is held by the ten biggest clonotypes. The sample's time point, from its label and the paper: patch test 3, about 24 weeks after DPC sensitization. The treatment or condition label, as the study defines it: therapeutic diphenylcyclopropenone sensitization with weekly scalp DPC. The material was whole blood, obtained in connection with sensitization to the hapten diphenylcyclopropenone (DPC). The receptors derive from a woman aged 45 to 65 with alopecia areata. Some clones in this sample may be carry-over from other donors' samples.

V usage is TRBV29-1 and J usage is TRBJ1-5; TRBD1 might be the D (6 bases). V was shortened by 7 bases and J by 2 bases, with 9 bases between the two germline ends. This CDR3 comprises 12 residues. The V gene's germline CDR1 is SQVTM and CDR2 ANQGSEA. CDR3: CSAGEGNQPQHF. CDR3 DNA sequence: TGCAGCGCAGGGGAAGGCAATCAGCCCCAGCATTTT. Full variable domain (remainder filled in from reference TRBV29-1 and TRBJ1-5): SAVISQKPSRDICQRGTSLTIQCQVDSQVTMMFWYRQQPGQSLTLIATANQGSEATYESGFVIDKFPISRPNLTFSTLTVSNMSPEDSSIYLCSAGEGNQPQHFGDGTRLSIL.

This clonotype appeared a few times. The V gene is TRBV12-3 or TRBV12-4, the J gene TRBJ2-5; 10 bases line up with TRBD1. This CDR3 is 14 amino acids long. V dropped 3 bases and J dropped 4; count of bases not matched to a gene: 2. Here the CDR3 reads CASSFGTGVETQYF. As DNA, the CDR3 is TGTGCCAGCAGTTTCGGGACAGGGGTAGAGACCCAGTACTTC.

CDR3 sequence (DNA): TGCAGTGCTAGAGGCAGAACAGGGCCCATGAACACTGAAGCTTTCTTT. Encoded protein: CSARGRTGPMNTEAFF. The V call is TRBV20-1, the J call TRBJ1-1; D may be TRBD1 (6 bases). Germline CDR1 and CDR2: DFQATT and SNEGSKA (reference sequence). The CDR3 spans 16 residues. V gave up 1 base and J gave up 0 bases, with 15 bases separating them.

This chain connects TRBV5-1 to TRBJ2-3, with 9 nucleotides matching TRBD2. CDR1 and CDR2 from the germline V gene are SGHRS and YFSETQ. The CDR3 contains 14 residues. Losses at the gene ends were 7 bases for V and 4 bases for J; bases not matched to a gene: 7. DNA for the CDR3: TGCGCCAGCGGGGCGGCTAGCGGGGCAGATACGCAGTATTTT. As protein: CASGAASGADTQYF.

Only a few counts were recorded for this clonotype. V gene TRBV29-1 combines with J gene TRBJ2-7, with 9 nucleotides matching TRBD1. The CDR3 runs to 12 residues. Germline CDR1 reads SQVTM; CDR2 reads ANQGSEA. V shed 6 bases and J 3 bases; nucleotides not matched to a gene: 3. As DNA, the CDR3 is TGCAGCGTCCTGGGACAGGGCTACGAGCAGTACTTC. Its translation is CSVLGQGYEQYF.

This clonotype was observed a handful of times. This chain uses TRBV6-5 with TRBJ2-5, with TRBD2 matching over 13 bases. The CDR3 runs 16 residues. J gave up 3 bases and V 6 bases, and 7 bases lay outside the gene matches. Germline CDR1 reads MNHEY; CDR2 reads SVGAGI. CDR3 DNA sequence: TGTGCCAGCAGCGAACTAGCGGGGGGGGTAAAAGAGACCCAGTACTTC. The encoded protein is CASSELAGGVKETQYF.

V usage is TRBV3-1 and J usage is TRBJ2-2; TRBD2 agrees at 9 bases. This CDR3 comprises 18 residues. The V segment lost 3 bases and the J segment 6 bases; nucleotides outside the gene matches: 14. Germline values: CDR1 LGHDT, CDR2 YNNKEL (reference sequence). The CDR3: CASSQLPPASGMAGELFF. CDR3 DNA: TGTGCCAGCAGCCAGCTCCCCCCAGCTAGCGGGATGGCCGGGGAGCTGTTTTTT.

This clonotype was seen more than once but under ten times. The chain employs TRBV7-2 and TRBJ1-3, with a possible D match to TRBD1 (6 bases). This CDR3 has 16 residues. Trimming took 3 bases from V and 0 from J, leaving 12 bases between them. Germline-derived CDR1 and CDR2 are SGHTA and FQGNSA. The DNA of the CDR3 is TGTGCCAGCAGCTTGCGGGGGGCGCTCTCTGGAAACACCATATATTTT. Its protein product is CASSLRGALSGNTIYF. Together with reference TRBV7-2 and TRBJ1-3, the CDR3 gives the full variable domain: GAGVSQSPSNKVTEKGKDVELRCDPISGHTALYWYRQSLGQGLEFLIYFQGNSAPDKSGLPSDRFSAERTGGSVSTLTIQRTQQEDSAVYLCASSLRGALSGNTIYFGEGSWLTVV.

This clonotype was detected a few times. The chain carries TRBV9 and TRBJ1-2, with D unresolved. V lost 3 bases, J lost 4 bases, and 10 bases lay in between. In germline, CDR1 is SGDLS, CDR2 YYNGEE. This CDR3 is built from 13 residues. CDR3 amino acids: CASSDRTPYGYTF. The CDR3 DNA reads as TGTGCCAGCAGCGACCGGACTCCCTATGGCTACACCTTC.

The table lists this clonotype with many counts. The chain employs TRBV7-2 and TRBJ1-6, with D uncertain. The germline V and J ends were trimmed by 1 base and 3 bases, with 4 bases remaining between them. This CDR3 has 14 amino acids. Germline CDR1 SGHTA, CDR2 FQGNSA. DNA for the CDR3: TGTGCCAGCAGCTTAGTTGGCTATAATTCACCCCTCCACTTT. It is translated as CASSLVGYNSPLHF.

Worth noting for this clonotype: This may be a read error, as it is one base from a much larger clone. V gene TRBV4-3 combines with J gene TRBJ2-3; 7 nucleotides agree with TRBD2. The germline V gene has CDR1 LGHNA and CDR2 YSLEER. The CDR3 spans 18 residues. The junction had 10 bases not matched to a gene; V was cut back by 0 bases and J by 1 base. The CDR3 loop reads CASSQESSGGSGTDTQYF. The CDR3 region has the DNA TGCGCCAGCAGCCAAGAGTCTAGCGGAGGGTCTGGCACAGATACGCAGTATTTT.

This clonotype has only a few counts. The rearrangement links TRBV24-1 to TRBJ2-6; D ambiguous. The CDR3 extends over 14 amino acids. CDR1 is KGHDR and CDR2 is SFDVKD in the germline V gene. Deletions cut 6 bases from V and 1 base from J, with 6 bases between. The DNA for the CDR3 is TGTGCCACCAGTCTGGGTTCTGGGGCCAACGTCCTGACTTTC. The encoded protein is CATSLGSGANVLTF.

This clonotype was observed a few times. The chain is built from TRBV12-5 and TRBJ2-1, with 10 bases that match TRBD2. Looked up from germline, CDR1 is LGHNT and CDR2 is FRNRAP. The ends lost 0 bases at V and 4 bases at J; junction bases unmatched: 12. CDR3 size: 19 residues. The CDR3 loop reads CASGLVMLAGVPGYNEQFF. CDR3 nucleotides: TGTGCTAGTGGTTTGGTAATGCTAGCGGGAGTCCCGGGTTACAATGAGCAGTTCTTC.

This chain links TRBV27 with TRBJ1-4; TRBD1 might be the D (5 bases). With 9 bases removed from V and 7 bases from J, the gap between germline ends came to 15 bases. Germline V gives CDR1 MNHEY, CDR2 SMNVEV (reference sequence). This CDR3 region has 13 residues. DNA for the CDR3: TGTGCCAGTGGGGGAGGCTGGGGTGAAAAACTGTTTTTT. Protein: CASGGGWGEKLFF.

A few counts support this clonotype. This chain links TRBV15 with TRBJ1-3; 8 nucleotides align to TRBD1. CDR3 size: 17 residues. Germline CDR1 and CDR2: LNHNV and YYDKDF (reference sequence). Trimming at V came to 0 bases and at J to 3 bases, leaving 7 bases not matched to a gene. The CDR3 DNA follows: TGTGCCACCAGCAGAGACATCACAGGGGGAAGTGGAAACACCATATATTTT. It codes for CATSRDITGGSGNTIYF. The full variable domain, completed using reference TRBV15 and TRBJ1-3, is DAMVIQNPRYQVTQFGKPVTLSCSQTLNHNVMYWYQQKSSQAPKLLFHYYDKDFNNEADTPDNFQSRRPNTSFCFLDIRSPGLGDTAMYLCATSRDITGGSGNTIYFGEGSWLTVV.

CDR3 nucleotides: TGTGCCAGCAGTGACCCTGGGGGCGCAACCTACGAGCAGTACTTC. Its protein is CASSDPGGATYEQYF. The rearrangement joins TRBV6-1 to TRBJ2-7, with D perhaps matching TRBD1 (6 bases). The V gene's germline CDR1 is MNHNS and CDR2 SASEGT. The CDR3 is 15 residues long. V lost 3 bases and J 2 bases, leaving 14 bases between the germline ends.

This clonotype was counted at least ten times. The chain employs TRBV29-1 and TRBJ2-6, with 8 positions matching TRBD2. This CDR3 region has 15 residues. Germline CDR1 reads SQVTM; CDR2 reads ANQGSEA. After removal of 6 bases from V and 0 bases from J, the junction contained 4 bases not matched to a gene. The CDR3 DNA reads TGCAGCGTCCTCGCGGGGGGCTCTGGGGCCAACGTCCTGACTTTC. Translating it yields CSVLAGGSGANVLTF.

This clonotype was detected a few times. The genes are TRBV5-6 and TRBJ1-5, with 8 bases that match TRBD1. Germline V gives CDR1 SGHDT, CDR2 YYEEEE. The CDR3 spans 16 residues. Trimming cost V 1 base and J 2 bases; bases outside gene matches: 5. The CDR3 DNA reads TGTGCCAGCAGCTTGAATAGGGGACAGGGCAATCAGCCCCAGCATTTT. Its protein product is CASSLNRGQGNQPQHF.

The V and J genes are TRBV12-3 or TRBV12-4 and TRBJ2-1; 8 bases align to TRBD2. The CDR3 has 12 amino acids. Trimming took 6 bases from V and 15 from J; bases not matched to a gene: 10. In DNA, the CDR3 is TGTGCCAGCAGGGAAAATAGCGGGGAGGGGTTCTTC. The encoded protein is CASRENSGEGFF.

This clonotype was observed at least ten times. V usage is TRBV20-1 and J usage is TRBJ2-7, with 14 bases that match TRBD2. Germline assignment: CDR1 DFQATT and CDR2 SNEGSKA (reference sequence). Germline trimming cut 1 base from V and 5 bases from J; bases unmatched to any gene: 7. The CDR3 loop spans 16 amino acids. CDR3 loop: CSARAWGLAGEDEQYF. For the CDR3, the DNA is TGCAGTGCTAGAGCGTGGGGACTAGCGGGAGAGGACGAGCAGTACTTC.

With regard to this clonotype: A read error may explain this, as a much larger clone is one base away. This sequence joins TRBV5-1 and TRBJ2-7, with D maybe TRBD1 (5 bases). CDR1 and CDR2 (germline): SGHRS, YFSETQ. The CDR3 has 14 amino acids. CDR3 nucleotides: TGCGCCAGCAGCTTGGGTCAGGGTGGCCACGAGCGGTACTTC. Its translation is CASSLGQGGHERYF.

This clonotype was observed a few times. This chain joins TRBV28 and TRBJ2-4; D may be TRBD2 (5 bases). V lost 6 bases and J 8 bases, leaving 20 bases between the germline ends. The CDR3 sequence is 15 residues long. Germline assignment: CDR1 MDHEN and CDR2 SYDVKM. The CDR3 coding sequence is TGTGCCAGCAGCTGGACTGCCGGGCGAATCGACATTCAGTACTTC. Translation: CASSWTAGRIDIQYF.

This clonotype came up a few times. The chain has TRBV28 and TRBJ2-7; TRBD1 matches 10 bases. Germline V gene data show CDR1 as MDHEN and CDR2 as SYDVKM. V was pared by 3 bases and J by 9 bases, with 17 bases of the junction left unmatched. The CDR3 loop spans 17 amino acids. The CDR3: CASSLAGPGTGVAGQYF. CDR3 DNA sequence: TGTGCCAGCAGTTTGGCGGGCCCCGGGACAGGGGTGGCGGGGCAGTACTTC.

The J gene is TRBJ1-2, the V gene TRBV27; D unresolved. CDR1 is MNHEY, CDR2 SMNVEV, per germline (reference sequence). The CDR3 covers 13 residues. V was pared by 4 bases and J by 2 bases, with 8 bases between. The CDR3 sequence: CASSYYRNYGYTF. The CDR3 coding sequence is TGTGCCAGCAGTTATTATCGAAACTATGGCTACACCTTC.

CDR3 sequence (DNA): TGCAGTGCTAGAGGCCGGGCAGGGGGCATGGTAAACACTGAAGCTTTCTTT. Translated, it gives CSARGRAGGMVNTEAFF. The chain carries TRBV20-1 and TRBJ1-1; TRBD1 matches at 8 bases. CDR3 length: 17 amino acids. Germline values: CDR1 DFQATT, CDR2 SNEGSKA (reference sequence). V shed 1 base, J shed 2 bases, and the junction held 12 bases outside the gene matches.

The chain is built from TRBV27 and TRBJ2-7; D perhaps matches TRBD1 (6 bases). Germline V gives CDR1 MNHEY, CDR2 SMNVEV (reference sequence). The CDR3 is 14 residues long. Trimming took off 3 bases at V and 4 bases at J, with 13 bases between the two ends. The CDR3, as DNA: TGTGCCAGCAGTTTTCGGGACACGAGTTACGAGCAGTACTTC. Protein sequence: CASSFRDTSYEQYF.